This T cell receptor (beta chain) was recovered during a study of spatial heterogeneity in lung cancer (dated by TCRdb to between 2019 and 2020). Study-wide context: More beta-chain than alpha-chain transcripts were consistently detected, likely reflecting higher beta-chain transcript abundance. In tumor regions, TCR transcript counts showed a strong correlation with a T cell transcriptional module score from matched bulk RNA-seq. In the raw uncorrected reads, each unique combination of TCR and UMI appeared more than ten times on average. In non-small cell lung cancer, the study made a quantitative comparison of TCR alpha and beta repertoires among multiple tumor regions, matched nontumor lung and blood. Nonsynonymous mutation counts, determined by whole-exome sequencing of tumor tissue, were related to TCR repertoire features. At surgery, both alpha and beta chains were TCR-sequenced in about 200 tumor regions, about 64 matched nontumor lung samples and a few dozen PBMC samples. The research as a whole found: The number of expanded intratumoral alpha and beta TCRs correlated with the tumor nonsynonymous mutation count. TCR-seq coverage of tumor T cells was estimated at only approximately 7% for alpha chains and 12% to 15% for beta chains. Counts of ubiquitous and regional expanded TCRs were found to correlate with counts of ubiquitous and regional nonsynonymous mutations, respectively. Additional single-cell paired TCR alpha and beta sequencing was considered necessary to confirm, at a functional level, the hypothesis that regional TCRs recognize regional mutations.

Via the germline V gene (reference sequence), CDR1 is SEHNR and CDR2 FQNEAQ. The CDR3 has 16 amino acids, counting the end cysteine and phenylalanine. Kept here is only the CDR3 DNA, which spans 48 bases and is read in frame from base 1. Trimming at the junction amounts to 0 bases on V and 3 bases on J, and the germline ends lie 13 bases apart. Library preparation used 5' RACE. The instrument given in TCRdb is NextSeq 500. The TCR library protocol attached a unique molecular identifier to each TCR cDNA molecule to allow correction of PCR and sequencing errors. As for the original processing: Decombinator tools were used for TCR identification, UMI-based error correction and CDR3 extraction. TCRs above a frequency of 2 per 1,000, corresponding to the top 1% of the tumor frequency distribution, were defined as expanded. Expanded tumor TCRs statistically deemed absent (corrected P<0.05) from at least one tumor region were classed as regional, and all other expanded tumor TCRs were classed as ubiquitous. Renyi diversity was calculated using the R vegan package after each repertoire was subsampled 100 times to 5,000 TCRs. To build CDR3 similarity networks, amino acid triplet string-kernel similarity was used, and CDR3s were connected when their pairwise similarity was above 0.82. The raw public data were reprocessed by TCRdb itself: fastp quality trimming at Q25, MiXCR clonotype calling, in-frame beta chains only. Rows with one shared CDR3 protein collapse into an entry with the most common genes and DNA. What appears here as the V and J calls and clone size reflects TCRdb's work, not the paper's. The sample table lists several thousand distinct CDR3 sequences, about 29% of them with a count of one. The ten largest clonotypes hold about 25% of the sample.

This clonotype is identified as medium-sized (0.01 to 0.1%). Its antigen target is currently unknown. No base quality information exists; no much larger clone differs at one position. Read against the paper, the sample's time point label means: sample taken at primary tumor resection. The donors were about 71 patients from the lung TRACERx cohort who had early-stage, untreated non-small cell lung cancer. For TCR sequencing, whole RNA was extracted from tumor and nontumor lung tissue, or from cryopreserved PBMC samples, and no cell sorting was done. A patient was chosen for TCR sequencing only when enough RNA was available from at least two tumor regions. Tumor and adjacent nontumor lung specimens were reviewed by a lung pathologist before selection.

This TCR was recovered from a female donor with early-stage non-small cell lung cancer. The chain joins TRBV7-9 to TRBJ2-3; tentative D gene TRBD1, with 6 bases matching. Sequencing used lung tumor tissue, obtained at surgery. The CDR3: CASSLASGVRTDTQYF. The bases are TGTGCCAGCAGCTTAGCCTCAGGGGTGAGAACAGATACGCAGTATTTT.